One and the same sample provided the 29 T cell receptor beta chains below, sequenced in a study of T-cell memory formation after mild COVID-19. TCRdb fed the 5' RACE reads into MiXCR, producing one record per CDR3 protein. The sample gives 350,000 to 550,000 distinct CDR3 sequences, about 20% of which show up once; 20% to 25% is in the top ten. The sample consisted of PBMCs or a T cell subset sorted from them (not recorded which). These receptors were taken from a man aged 18 to 29 who had mild COVID-19 (a few samples of this study predate the infection). Cell type and time point are not known.

This clonotype was counted at least ten times. CDR3 bases: TGTGCCAGCAGTTCCGCAGGGGGGGGCCGGAACGAGCAGTACTTC. The encoded protein is CASSSAGGGRNEQYF. The chain joins TRBV6-6 to TRBJ2-7; perhaps D is TRBD1 or TRBD2 (7 bases each). The V end was cut by 4 bases, the J end by 5 bases, with 18 bases between. The V gene's germline CDR1 is MNHNY and CDR2 SVGAGI (reference sequence). The CDR3 sequence is 15 residues long.

This clonotype was seen at least ten times. The rearrangement links TRBV7-2 to TRBJ2-7; maybe TRBD2 (6 bases). Germline CDR1 reads SGHTA; CDR2 reads FQGNSA. With 3 bases removed from V and 2 bases from J, the gap between germline ends came to 11 bases. This CDR3 is built from 14 residues. CDR3 in DNA: TGTGCCAGCAGCTTCGGAGGGCCACCCTACGAGCAGTACTTC. This encodes CASSFGGPPYEQYF.

The rearrangement uses TRBV20-1 and TRBJ2-2, with D unclear. V was pared by 5 bases and J by 6 bases, with 10 bases between. Germline values: CDR1 DFQATT, CDR2 SNEGSKA (reference sequence). The CDR3 spans 12 residues. DNA of the CDR3: TGCAGTGCTTGCAGGAGTTCCGGGGAGCTGTTTTTT. Amino acids: CSACRSSGELFF.

At least ten counts were recorded for this clonotype. The rearrangement links TRBV6-4 to TRBJ2-3, with D tentatively TRBD1 (5 bases). The CDR3 is 14 residues long. The germline V gene has CDR1 MRHNA and CDR2 SNTAGT. Trimming removed 3 bases from V and 0 bases from J, with 7 bases in between. In DNA, the CDR3 is TGTGCCAGCAGTGAGGGGCGGAGCACAGATACGCAGTATTTT. It translates to CASSEGRSTDTQYF.

The genes are TRBV7-2 and TRBJ1-3; the D gene is possibly TRBD1 (6 bases). Germline V gene data show CDR1 as SGHTA and CDR2 as FQGNSA. The CDR3 loop spans 17 amino acids. The V and J ends lost 5 bases and 2 bases respectively, with 19 bases between them. The CDR3 region is CASSPTWTGTTGNTIYF. CDR3 DNA sequence: TGTGCCAGCAGCCCTACCTGGACCGGGACAACTGGAAACACCATATATTTT.

This clonotype turned up a few times. The chain links TRBV12-3 or TRBV12-4 to TRBJ2-1; TRBD1 might be the D (6 bases). Trimming stripped 2 bases from V and 9 bases from J, with 11 bases between. This CDR3 contains 13 residues. In DNA form, the CDR3 reads TGTGCCAGCAGTTTAAAAGGGGGAACTGAGCAGTTCTTC. Its translation is CASSLKGGTEQFF.

This clonotype came up a few times. The J gene is TRBJ2-2, the V gene TRBV24-1; TRBD1 is a possible D gene (6 bases). The ends were cut back, 5 bases at V and 4 bases at J, with 10 bases in the middle. CDR3 size: 14 residues. Germline CDR1 and CDR2: KGHDR and SFDVKD. This CDR3 reads CATSGDTSTGELFF. The CDR3 nucleotides read TGTGCCACCAGTGGGGACACATCCACCGGGGAGCTGTTTTTT.

The V and J genes are TRBV15 and TRBJ2-1, with 7 bases identical to TRBD1. Germline V CDR1 and CDR2: LNHNV, YYDKDF (reference sequence). V was clipped by 9 bases and J by 3 bases; unmatched bases: 5. The length of the CDR3 is 13 residues. CDR3 region: CATLGTDYNEQFF. CDR3 DNA sequence: TGTGCCACGCTAGGGACAGACTACAATGAGCAGTTCTTC.

The chain recombines TRBV4-1 with TRBJ2-5; D assignment may be TRBD1 or TRBD2 (5 bases each). V was pared by 4 bases and J by 2 bases, with 11 bases between. This CDR3 comprises 14 residues. Germline values: CDR1 MGHRA, CDR2 YSYEKL. The CDR3 nucleotides are TGCGCCAGCAGCCCACCTGAGGGGCAAGAGACCCAGTACTTC. As protein: CASSPPEGQETQYF.

In DNA, the CDR3 is TGTGCCAGCAGTTCTAGCAGTACCTACGAGCAGTACGTC. Its protein is CASSSSSTYEQYV. J is TRBJ2-7 and V is TRBV6-1; possibly TRBD2 for D (5 bases). Trimming took 5 bases from V and 2 from J, leaving 10 bases between them. The CDR3 loop spans 13 amino acids. Germline loops: CDR1 MNHNS, CDR2 SASEGT.

This clonotype has only a few counts. V gene TRBV6-6 combines with J gene TRBJ2-5; 7 bases map to TRBD1. The CDR3 has 15 amino acids. The V gene end was trimmed by 2 bases and the J gene end by 3 bases; junction bases not matched to a gene: 6. Germline V lookup: CDR1 MNHNY, CDR2 SVGAGI (reference sequence). The CDR3: CASSYRDRTKETQYF. CDR3 coding DNA: TGTGCCAGCAGTTACCGGGACAGAACTAAAGAGACCCAGTACTTC.

This clonotype was found a few times. The chain uses TRBV18 and TRBJ1-5; D unclear. V lost 2 bases to trimming and J lost 5 bases, with 13 bases between them. Germline V lookup: CDR1 KGHSH, CDR2 LQKENI. This CDR3 has 15 residues. The CDR3 DNA follows: TGTGCCAGCTCACCAAACCCCGGGTGGGATCAGCCCCAGCATTTT. Amino acids: CASSPNPGWDQPQHF.

This clonotype was counted at least ten times. CDR3 protein: CASSQESGRANEQFF. CDR3 DNA: TGTGCCAGCAGCCAAGAATCGGGGAGAGCGAATGAGCAGTTCTTC. The rearrangement joins TRBV4-2 to TRBJ2-1, with D maybe TRBD2 (5 bases). The CDR3 contains 15 residues. CDR1 and CDR2 (germline): LGHNA, YNFKEQ. Between the trimmed V and J ends, which lost 0 bases and 7 bases, there was a span of 13 bases.

In its sample, this clonotype was seen a few times. This chain connects TRBV6-5 to TRBJ1-5, with D uncertain. The V end lost 0 bases, the J end lost 4 bases, and 4 bases lay between the germline ends. This CDR3 contains 13 residues. Per the germline V gene, CDR1 is MNHEY and CDR2 is SVGAGI. CDR3 region: CASSYSINQPQHF. The CDR3 DNA sequence: TGTGCCAGCAGTTACTCGATAAATCAGCCCCAGCATTTT.

Only a few counts were recorded for this clonotype. The chain carries TRBV7-2 and TRBJ1-2; 9 bases align to TRBD1. V was pared by 6 bases and J by 8 bases, with 7 bases of the junction left unmatched. Germline V gives CDR1 SGHTA, CDR2 FQGNSA. CDR3 size: 13 residues. The CDR3 here is CASRDRGGGGYTF. For the CDR3, the DNA is TGTGCCAGCAGGGACAGGGGCGGTGGGGGCTACACCTTC.

This clonotype was detected many times. The CDR3 is CAWSVRHYNEQFF. The CDR3, as DNA: TGTGCCTGGAGTGTACGCCACTACAATGAGCAGTTCTTC. The chain is built from TRBV30 and TRBJ2-1; unclear D gene. Trimming took 0 bases from V and 3 from J, leaving 6 bases between them. CDR3 length: 13 amino acids. Per the germline V gene, CDR1 is GTSNPN and CDR2 is SVGIG (reference sequence).

This clonotype was observed a few times. The chain links TRBV7-9 to TRBJ1-1, with TRBD1 as a possible D gene (5 bases). With 3 bases removed from V and 5 bases from J, the gap between germline ends came to 13 bases. The CDR3 spans 14 residues. In germline, CDR1 is SEHNR, CDR2 FQNEAQ (reference sequence). CDR3 sequence: CASSFTAGGTEAFF. As DNA, the CDR3 is TGTGCCAGCAGCTTTACAGCCGGGGGGACTGAAGCTTTCTTT.

This clonotype was counted a few times. The chain links TRBV7-3 to TRBJ2-5, with D possibly matching TRBD2 (6 bases). Looked up from germline, CDR1 is SGHTA and CDR2 is FQGTGA. V lost 5 bases to trimming and J lost 0 bases, with 13 bases between them. The CDR3 is made up of 15 amino acids. The CDR3 protein is CASSPRGGNQETQYF. CDR3 DNA sequence: TGTGCCAGCAGCCCCCGGGGCGGGAACCAAGAGACCCAGTACTTC.

This clonotype was recorded a few times. The chain links TRBV5-4 to TRBJ2-2; 12 bases fit TRBD1. Germline trimming cut 3 bases from V and 7 bases from J; bases unmatched to any gene: 10. CDR3 length: 17 amino acids. Germline values: CDR1 SGHNT, CDR2 YYREEE (reference sequence). CDR3: CASSYPPGQGANGELFF. DNA of the CDR3: TGTGCCAGCAGCTACCCTCCGGGACAGGGGGCGAACGGGGAGCTGTTTTTT.

In this sample, this clonotype turned up many times. The CDR3 sequence: CSVEAFDFMNTEAFF. The CDR3, as DNA: TGCAGCGTTGAGGCTTTCGACTTTATGAACACTGAAGCTTTCTTT. The chain recombines TRBV29-1 with TRBJ1-1; D not certain. The germline V gene has CDR1 SQVTM and CDR2 ANQGSEA. V was trimmed by 3 bases and J by 0 bases, leaving 14 bases between them. The CDR3 consists of 15 residues.

In DNA, the CDR3 is TGTGCCACCAGCACCAGAGGGTTCTACGAGCAGTACTTC. The encoded protein is CATSTRGFYEQYF. The rearrangement uses TRBV15 and TRBJ2-7; possibly TRBD2 for D (5 bases). V was pared by 4 bases and J by 3 bases, with 10 bases between. The CDR3 has 13 amino acids. Germline assignment: CDR1 LNHNV and CDR2 YYDKDF (reference sequence).

This clonotype was seen many times. DNA for the CDR3: TGCGCCAGCAGCCAAGAATCTCCGCAGGCCGGGGAGCTGTTTTTT. Its translation is CASSQESPQAGELFF. The chain combines TRBV4-3 with TRBJ2-2; D not certain. Germline V gene sequence: CDR1 LGHNA, CDR2 YSLEER. The CDR3 is 15 amino acids. The germline V and J ends were trimmed by 0 bases and 6 bases, with 11 bases remaining between them.

This clonotype was picked up a small number of times. The CDR3 nucleotides read TGTGCCAGCAGAACTGTCTCAGATACGCAGTATTTT. Its protein product is CASRTVSDTQYF. The chain couples TRBV6-5 to TRBJ2-3; D is undetermined. V was trimmed by 6 bases and J by 4 bases, leaving 8 bases between them. CDR1 and CDR2 from the germline V gene are MNHEY and SVGAGI. The CDR3 is made up of 12 amino acids.

The sample holds a few counts of this clonotype. The rearrangement links TRBV27 to TRBJ1-6; 10 positions agree with TRBD1. Germline assignment: CDR1 MNHEY and CDR2 SMNVEV (reference sequence). There are 14 residues in the CDR3. Trimming at V came to 9 bases and at J to 5 bases, leaving 4 bases not matched to a gene. CDR3 sequence reads: CASSGTGDNSPLHF. Here the CDR3 DNA reads TGTGCCAGTTCCGGGACAGGGGATAATTCACCCCTCCACTTT.

The chain carries TRBV7-2 and TRBJ2-1, with 7 bases identical to TRBD2. V shed 6 bases and J 6 bases; nucleotides not matched to a gene: 5. The CDR3 has 13 residues. Looked up from germline, CDR1 is SGHTA and CDR2 is FQGNSA. DNA for the CDR3: TGTGCCAGCAGGGCGCCTAGCGGCAATGAGCAGTTCTTC. Translating it yields CASRAPSGNEQFF. The variable domain in full, completed from reference TRBV7-2 and TRBJ2-1, reads GAGVSQSPSNKVTEKGKDVELRCDPISGHTALYWYRQSLGQGLEFLIYFQGNSAPDKSGLPSDRFSAERTGGSVSTLTIQRTQQEDSAVYLCASRAPSGNEQFFGPGTRLTVL.

The chain uses TRBV12-3 or TRBV12-4 and TRBJ1-1, with 7 bases that match TRBD1. The CDR3 has 14 residues. The J segment lost 4 bases and the V segment lost 8 bases, leaving 10 bases of the junction unmatched. The CDR3 DNA reads as TGTGCCAGCGAGGAACAGGGGAGGAGCACTGAAGCTTTCTTT. Its protein product is CASEEQGRSTEAFF.

This clonotype was observed a handful of times. The rearrangement joins TRBV9 to TRBJ2-3; D may match TRBD1 or TRBD2 (7 bases each). Germline CDR1 and CDR2: SGDLS and YYNGEE. The CDR3 is 16 residues long. The germline V and J ends were trimmed by 4 bases and 1 base, with 16 bases remaining between them. The CDR3 loop reads CASSPRQGGGTDTQYF. The CDR3 DNA is TGTGCCAGCAGCCCGCGACAGGGAGGGGGCACAGATACGCAGTATTTT.

This clonotype was recorded a few times. V and J are TRBV9 and TRBJ2-7; 7 positions agree with TRBD2. V trimming: 0 bases; J trimming: 1 base; junction bases outside the gene matches: 4. This CDR3 is 15 amino acids long. Germline CDR1 is SGDLS and CDR2 is YYNGEE. As DNA, the CDR3 is TGTGCCAGCAGCGTAGGGAGCGGGGCGTCCTACGAGCAGTACTTC. Its translation is CASSVGSGASYEQYF.

The CDR3 loop is CASSPSFRGHGYGYTF. The CDR3 bases are TGTGCCAGCAGCCCCTCGTTTAGGGGGCATGGGTATGGCTACACCTTC. The chain couples TRBV7-2 to TRBJ1-2; TRBD1 aligns across 7 bases. Germline CDR1 SGHTA, CDR2 FQGNSA. The CDR3 consists of 16 residues. Trimming took 5 bases from V and 5 from J; bases not matched to a gene: 14.